This T cell receptor beta chain emerged from a study of CXCR3-negative and CXCR3-positive naive CD8 T cells. Findings of the study overall: Cryopreservation partially lowered CXCR3 expression, so most assays used fresh PBMCs. Compared with CXCR3-negative naive cells, CXCR3-positive naive cells showed more hydrophobic TRB CDR3s. Diversity was high in both naive subsets and much lower in memory cells.

Every subset of CD8+ T cells was sorted in triplicate at 250,000 to 350,000 cells each. As to this clonotype: Antigen specificity is unknown.

This CDR3 region has 15 residues. The method, 5' RACE with UMI labels, was used to prepare the TRB cDNA libraries. TCRdb reprocessed the 5' RACE reads, with one entry per CDR3 protein and no DNA. Its clone listing holds about 39,000 distinct CDR3 sequences. This receptor was taken from a human donor in good health. Some clones in this sample may be carry-over from other donors' samples. This chain joins TRBV12-3 or TRBV12-4 and TRBJ2-7; absent DNA, TCRdb's TRBD1 call cannot be checked. Sequences were obtained from naive CXCR3- CD8+ T cells from blood. Subset meaning: CD45RO-CCR7+CD27+CD95- naive CD8+ T cells lacking CXCR3 (TNR3-). The CDR3: CASSYGLGAAYEQYF.